The 26 T cell receptor beta chains below come from one sample, sequenced in a study of chemoradiotherapy in HPV16-positive cancers. Assay used: immunoSEQ multiplex PCR; TCRdb lists only in-frame clones, some missing. The data hold 7,000 to 7,500 clones, with under 90% observed a single time. The sample consisted of tumor tissue, taken from a patient who underwent chemoradiotherapy. The receptors were gathered from a human donor with HPV-associated anogenital cancer.

This clone was seen a few times. The chain has TRBV2 and TRBJ2-2; the D gene is possibly TRBD1 (6 bases). CDR1 and CDR2 (germline): SNHLY, FYNNEI. V lost 4 bases and J lost 4, with 10 bases in between. This CDR3 is 14 amino acids long. For the CDR3, the DNA is TGTGCCAGCAGTGTGGCCAGGGGCACCGGGGAGCTGTTTTTT. This gives the protein CASSVARGTGELFF.

In this sample, this clone turned up once. The J gene is TRBJ2-3, the V gene TRBV4-1; perhaps TRBD2 as D (5 bases). The CDR3 has 12 residues. V dropped 1 base and J dropped 6 bases, with 5 bases sitting between them. Germline CDR1 is MGHRA and CDR2 is YSYEKL. The CDR3 DNA follows: TGCGCCAGCAGCCAAGGCGGGGATACGCAGTATTTT. It yields the protein CASSQGGDTQYF.

The chain links TRBV11-1 to TRBJ2-3; D not certain. CDR3 length: 16 amino acids. Trimming removed 7 bases at V and 2 bases at J, with 19 bases between. In germline, CDR1 is SGHAT, CDR2 FQDESV (reference sequence). The CDR3 DNA sequence: TGTGCCAGCAACAATTTCCCCCTAGAAACCACAGATACGCAGTATTTT. Residues: CASNNFPLETTDTQYF.

This clone was seen only once. Within the sample, other DNA sequences also encode this same CDR3. CDR3 protein: CASRTGANVLTF. The DNA for the CDR3 is TGTGCCAGCCGGACTGGGGCCAACGTCCTGACTTTC. This chain links TRBV6-5 with TRBJ2-6, with D unclear. The CDR3 has 12 residues. CDR1 is MNHEY and CDR2 is SVGAGI in the germline V gene. Trimming stripped 8 bases from V and 2 bases from J, with 4 bases between.

CDR3 amino acids: CASSPTPIGIEQYF. For the CDR3, the DNA is TGTGCCAGCAGCCCCACCCCAATAGGGATCGAGCAGTACTTC. J is TRBJ2-7 and V is TRBV11-3; D is unresolved. The CDR3 runs 14 residues. In germline, CDR1 is SGHNT, CDR2 YENEEA. V gave up 5 bases and J gave up 6 bases, with 17 bases separating them.

The J gene is TRBJ2-3, the V gene TRBV4-3, with no clear D. Trimming took off 1 base at V and 9 bases at J, with 8 bases between the two ends. CDR1 and CDR2 (germline): LGHNA, YSLEER. The CDR3 totals 12 residues. In nucleotides, the CDR3 is TGCGCCAGCAGCCAAGGGCCGGGCACGCAGTATTTT. It encodes CASSQGPGTQYF.

The chain uses TRBV6-5 and TRBJ2-7; D might be TRBD1 (6 bases). The CDR3 is 12 residues long. The germline V and J ends were trimmed by 5 bases and 11 bases, with 16 bases remaining between them. Germline loops: CDR1 MNHEY, CDR2 SVGAGI. The CDR3 region has the DNA TGTGCCAGCAGTCAAACACAACAGGGCGAGTACTTC. Residues: CASSQTQQGEYF.

CDR3 nucleotide sequence: TGTGCCAGCAGCTTGCCCCCGGGACGAGCTTATGGCTACACCTTC. It encodes CASSLPPGRAYGYTF. The chain is built from TRBV5-4 and TRBJ1-2, with D maybe TRBD1 (5 bases). The CDR3 sequence is 15 residues long. V was cut by 1 base and J by 5 bases, with 15 bases left in between. Germline CDR1 is SGHNT and CDR2 is YYREEE (reference sequence).

This chain joins TRBV7-6 and TRBJ1-1; D perhaps matches TRBD1 (5 bases). Germline V gene sequence: CDR1 SGHVS, CDR2 FNYEAQ. The CDR3 loop spans 13 amino acids. V lost 5 bases and J 6 bases, leaving 13 bases between the germline ends. The CDR3 is CASSPDVGPEAFF. CDR3 sequence (DNA): TGTGCCAGCAGCCCCGACGTGGGGCCTGAAGCTTTCTTT. The full variable domain, rest sourced from reference TRBV7-6 and TRBJ1-1, is GAGVSQSPRYKVTKRGQDVALRCDPISGHVSLYWYRQALGQGPEFLTYFNYEAQQDKSGLPNDRFSAERPEGSISTLTIQRTEQRDSAMYRCASSPDVGPEAFFGQGTRLTVV.

The CDR3 region has the DNA TGTGCCAGCAGCCGATTTGGGAGAGAGCAGTACTTC. Protein sequence: CASSRFGREQYF. The chain couples TRBV5-4 to TRBJ2-7, with D perhaps matching TRBD2 (5 bases). Trimming shortened V by 4 bases and J by 7 bases, and 12 bases separated the two germline ends. Germline-derived CDR1 and CDR2 are SGHNT and YYREEE (reference sequence). The length of the CDR3 is 12 residues.

This chain uses TRBV19 with TRBJ2-7; the match to TRBD1 covers 7 bases. Germline trimming cut 5 bases from V and 6 bases from J; bases unmatched to any gene: 13. Germline CDR1 and CDR2: LNHDA and SQIVND (reference sequence). CDR3 length: 15 residues. CDR3 loop: CASSLHRGVGTEQYF. The CDR3 DNA reads TGTGCCAGTAGTCTACACAGGGGAGTCGGTACCGAGCAGTACTTC. The entire variable domain, with the rest obtained from reference TRBV19 and TRBJ2-7, is as follows: DGGITQSPKYLFRKEGQNVTLSCEQNLNHDAMYWYRQDPGQGLRLIYYSQIVNDFQKGDIAEGYSVSREKKESFPLTVTSAQKNPTAFYLCASSLHRGVGTEQYFGPGTRLTVT.

The chain links TRBV18 to TRBJ1-2; 12 bases line up with TRBD1. The junction had 10 bases not matched to a gene; V was cut back by 6 bases and J by 8 bases. Germline V gives CDR1 KGHSH, CDR2 LQKENI. The CDR3 loop spans 15 amino acids. CDR3: CASSRDRGRAEGYTF. Here the CDR3 DNA reads TGTGCCAGCTCGCGGGACAGGGGGCGTGCTGAGGGCTACACCTTC.

This chain joins TRBV7-9 and TRBJ2-7, with 7 bases matching TRBD1. The germline gives CDR1 SEHNR, CDR2 FQNEAQ (reference sequence). The ends lost 4 bases at V and 5 bases at J; junction bases unmatched: 8. The CDR3 totals 14 residues. The CDR3 spells CASSSTGDWDEQYF. The CDR3 nucleotides read TGTGCCAGCAGCTCAACAGGGGATTGGGACGAGCAGTACTTC.

The CDR3, as DNA: TGCGCCAGCAGCTTGGCCCCCGTCTACGAGCAGTACTTC. This translates into CASSLAPVYEQYF. The chain uses TRBV5-1 and TRBJ2-7; D is undetermined. Trimming shortened V by 0 bases and J by 3 bases, and 7 bases separated the two germline ends. Germline values: CDR1 SGHRS, CDR2 YFSETQ. This CDR3 has 13 amino acids.

The chain employs TRBV7-3 and TRBJ2-1, with a possible D match to TRBD2 (6 bases). Germline loops: CDR1 SGHTA, CDR2 FQGTGA. The CDR3 runs to 15 residues. V gave up 2 bases and J gave up 6 bases, with 14 bases separating them. CDR3: CASSLDPGLINEQFF. CDR3 nucleotide sequence: TGTGCCAGCAGCTTAGACCCGGGACTTATCAATGAGCAGTTCTTC.

The V call is TRBV5-1, the J call TRBJ1-5; no firm D call. V was pared by 4 bases and J by 3 bases, with 8 bases between. CDR3 length equals 13 residues. Looked up from germline, CDR1 is SGHRS and CDR2 is YFSETQ. The CDR3 reads CASSVGLNQPQHF. The CDR3 bases are TGCGCCAGCAGCGTTGGACTCAATCAGCCCCAGCATTTT.

The chain recombines TRBV18 with TRBJ2-5; TRBD2 agrees at 7 bases. V lost 4 bases to trimming and J lost 4 bases; unmatched junction nucleotides: 9. CDR1 is KGHSH and CDR2 is LQKENI in the germline V gene. The CDR3 extends over 15 amino acids. CDR3 sequence (DNA): TGTGCCAGCTCACTCGGCGGGAGTATGGGAGAGACCCAGTACTTC. This translates into CASSLGGSMGETQYF.

This clone was detected a few times. This chain links TRBV5-1 with TRBJ2-7; tentative D call: TRBD1 (6 bases). The germline gives CDR1 SGHRS, CDR2 YFSETQ. The ends were cut back, 0 bases at V and 1 base at J, with 11 bases in the middle. CDR3 length equals 15 residues. The CDR3 nucleotides are TGCGCCAGCAGCTTGGTCCAGGGGTTGTCCTACGAGCAGTACTTC. Its translation: CASSLVQGLSYEQYF.

This clone appeared a single time. The chain links TRBV9 to TRBJ2-7, with 9 bases lining up with TRBD2. Germline assignment: CDR1 SGDLS and CDR2 YYNGEE. The CDR3 has 15 residues. The V and J ends lost 0 bases and 2 bases, in that order; junction bases with no gene match: 3. The CDR3: CASSVETSGTYEQYF. Here the CDR3 DNA reads TGTGCCAGCAGCGTAGAGACTAGCGGTACCTACGAGCAGTACTTC. Full variable domain (missing parts from reference TRBV9 and TRBJ2-7): DSGVTQTPKHLITATGQRVTLRCSPRSGDLSVYWYQQSLDQGLQFLIQYYNGEERAKGNILERFSAQQFPDLHSELNLSSLELGDSALYFCASSVETSGTYEQYFGPGTRLTVT.

This clone was seen a few times. V and J are TRBV30 and TRBJ2-1; no reliable D call. CDR3 length: 13 residues. Germline V gives CDR1 GTSNPN, CDR2 SVGIG (reference sequence). V lost 0 bases and J lost 4, with 7 bases in between. The CDR3 DNA reads TGTGCCTGGAGTGTACAAGGGTACAATGAGCAGTTCTTC. It translates to CAWSVQGYNEQFF.

The chain has TRBV5-1 and TRBJ2-6, with D hard to call. CDR1 is SGHRS and CDR2 is YFSETQ in the germline V gene. CDR3 length: 15 residues. With 4 bases removed from V and 0 bases from J, the gap between germline ends came to 8 bases. CDR3 in DNA: TGCGCCAGCAGCCCACATAACTCTGGGGCCAACGTCCTGACTTTC. Translation: CASSPHNSGANVLTF.

This chain joins TRBV5-6 and TRBJ2-3, with 8 nucleotides matching TRBD2. The germline CDR1 and CDR2 sequences are SGHDT and YYEEEE. The length of the CDR3 is 16 residues. J gave up 3 bases and V 4 bases, and 10 bases lay outside the gene matches. CDR3 bases: TGTGCCAGCAGCCCCGCGTGGGGCGGGAGGACAGATACGCAGTATTTT. It encodes CASSPAWGGRTDTQYF.

This chain uses TRBV9 with TRBJ1-6; D unresolved. The CDR3 runs to 16 residues. Trimming left V 0 bases short and J 6 bases short, with 13 bases between. CDR1 is SGDLS and CDR2 is YYNGEE in the germline V gene. As DNA, the CDR3 is TGTGCCAGCAGCGTAGCCGGCGGATTCGGTAATTCACCCCTCCACTTT. Its protein is CASSVAGGFGNSPLHF.

The chain couples TRBV4-2 to TRBJ1-4; no definite D call. With 3 bases removed from V and 8 bases from J, the gap between germline ends came to 13 bases. Germline CDR1 and CDR2: LGHNA and YNFKEQ. This CDR3 comprises 14 residues. Here the CDR3 DNA reads TGTGCCAGCAGCCAGCAGACGGACGAAGAAAAACTGTTTTTT. Translated, it gives CASSQQTDEEKLFF.

The chain is built from TRBV30 and TRBJ2-2, with 8 bases aligning to TRBD2. This CDR3 region has 14 residues. V shed 2 bases and J 4 bases; nucleotides not matched to a gene: 3. Per the germline V gene, CDR1 is GTSNPN and CDR2 is SVGIG (reference sequence). The CDR3 DNA follows: TGTGCCTGGAGTCGACTAGCGAGCACCGGGGAGCTGTTTTTT. It codes for CAWSRLASTGELFF.

V gene TRBV7-2 combines with J gene TRBJ1-4; maybe TRBD1 (5 bases). Germline V gene lookup returns CDR1 SGHTA and CDR2 FQGNSA. The length of the CDR3 is 14 residues. With 1 base removed from V and 8 bases from J, the gap between germline ends came to 11 bases. The CDR3 sequence: CASSLGGTAEKLFF. DNA of the CDR3: TGTGCCAGCAGCTTAGGTGGGACGGCAGAAAAACTGTTTTTT.